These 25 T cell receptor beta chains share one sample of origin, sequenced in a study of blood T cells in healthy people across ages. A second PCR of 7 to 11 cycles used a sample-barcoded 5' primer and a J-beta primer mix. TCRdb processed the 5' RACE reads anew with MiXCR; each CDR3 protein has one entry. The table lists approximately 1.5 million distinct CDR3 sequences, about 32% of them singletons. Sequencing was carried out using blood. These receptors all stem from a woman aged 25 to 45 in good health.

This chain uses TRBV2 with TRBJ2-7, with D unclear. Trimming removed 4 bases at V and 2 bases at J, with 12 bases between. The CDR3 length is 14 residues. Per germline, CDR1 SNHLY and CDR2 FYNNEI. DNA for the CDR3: TGTGCCAGCAGTGCGCACAGCCCAGCCTACGAGCAGTACTTC. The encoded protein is CASSAHSPAYEQYF.

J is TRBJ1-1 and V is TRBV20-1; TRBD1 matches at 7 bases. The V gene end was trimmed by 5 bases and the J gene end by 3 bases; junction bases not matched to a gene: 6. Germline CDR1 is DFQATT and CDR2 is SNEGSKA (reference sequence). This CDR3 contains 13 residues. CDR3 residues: CSAPDRTDTEAFF. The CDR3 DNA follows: TGCAGTGCTCCGGACAGGACCGACACTGAAGCTTTCTTT.

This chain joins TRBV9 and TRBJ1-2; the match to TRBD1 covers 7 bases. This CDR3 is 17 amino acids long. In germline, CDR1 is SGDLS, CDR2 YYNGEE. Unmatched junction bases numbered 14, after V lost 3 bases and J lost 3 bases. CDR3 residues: CASSGGVGTASYYGYTF. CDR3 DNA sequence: TGTGCCAGCAGCGGCGGGGTCGGGACAGCGTCCTACTATGGCTACACCTTC.

CDR3 bases: TGTGCCATCGGGACAGGGGTGGAGAACACCGGGGAGCTGTTTTTT. This codes for CAIGTGVENTGELFF. The rearrangement links TRBV10-3 to TRBJ2-2, with TRBD1 matching over 10 bases. CDR3 length equals 15 residues. V shed 8 bases and J 1 base; nucleotides not matched to a gene: 4. Germline V gives CDR1 ENHRY, CDR2 SYGVKD.

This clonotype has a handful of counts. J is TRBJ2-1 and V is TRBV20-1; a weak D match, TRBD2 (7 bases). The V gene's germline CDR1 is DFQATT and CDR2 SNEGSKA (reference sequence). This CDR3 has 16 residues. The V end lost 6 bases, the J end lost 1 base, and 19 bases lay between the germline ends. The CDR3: CSAPPPGGASYNEQFF. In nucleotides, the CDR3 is TGCAGTGCGCCACCCCCGGGGGGCGCGTCCTACAATGAGCAGTTCTTC.

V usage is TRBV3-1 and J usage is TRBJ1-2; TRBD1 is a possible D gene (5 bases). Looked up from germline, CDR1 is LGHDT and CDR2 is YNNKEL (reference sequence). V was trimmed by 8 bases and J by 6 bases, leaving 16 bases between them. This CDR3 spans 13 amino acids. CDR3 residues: CASSGTDTHGYTF. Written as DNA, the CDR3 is TGTGCCAGCTCCGGGACGGACACCCATGGCTACACCTTC.

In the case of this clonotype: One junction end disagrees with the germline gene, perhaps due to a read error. CDR3 bases: TGTGCCAGCAGCAAAGGAATCGGGGGGGTACAAGAGGCCCAGTACTTC. Translation: CASSKGIGGVQEAQYF. The rearrangement links TRBV7-7 to TRBJ2-5; TRBD2 aligns across 8 bases. The CDR3 length is 16 residues. Germline assignment: CDR1 SSHAT and CDR2 FNYEAQ (reference sequence).

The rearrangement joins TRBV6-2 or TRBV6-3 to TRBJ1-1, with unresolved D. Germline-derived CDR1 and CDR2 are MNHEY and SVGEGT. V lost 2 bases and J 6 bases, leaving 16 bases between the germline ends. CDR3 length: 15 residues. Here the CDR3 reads CASSYPEGSKAEAFF. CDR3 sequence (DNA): TGTGCCAGCAGTTACCCCGAAGGGTCGAAGGCTGAAGCTTTCTTT.

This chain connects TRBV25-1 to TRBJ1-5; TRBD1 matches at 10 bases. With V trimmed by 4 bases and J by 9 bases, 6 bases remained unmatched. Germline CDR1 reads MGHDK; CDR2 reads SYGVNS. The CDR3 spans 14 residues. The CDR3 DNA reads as TGTGCCAGCAGTGCGACAGGGGGCGGTCGGCCCCAGCATTTT. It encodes CASSATGGGRPQHF. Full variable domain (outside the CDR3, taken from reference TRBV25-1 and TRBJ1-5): EADIYQTPRYLVIGTGKKITLECSQTMGHDKMYWYQQDPGMELHLIHYSYGVNSTEKGDLSSESTVSRIRTEHFPLTLESARPSHTSQYLCASSATGGGRPQHFGDGTRLSIL.

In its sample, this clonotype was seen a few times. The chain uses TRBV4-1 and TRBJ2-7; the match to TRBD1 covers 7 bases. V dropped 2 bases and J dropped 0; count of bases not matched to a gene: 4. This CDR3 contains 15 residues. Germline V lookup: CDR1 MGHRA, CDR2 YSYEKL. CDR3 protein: CASSQTRDSSYEQYF. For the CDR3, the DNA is TGCGCCAGCAGCCAAACCCGGGACAGCTCCTACGAGCAGTACTTC.

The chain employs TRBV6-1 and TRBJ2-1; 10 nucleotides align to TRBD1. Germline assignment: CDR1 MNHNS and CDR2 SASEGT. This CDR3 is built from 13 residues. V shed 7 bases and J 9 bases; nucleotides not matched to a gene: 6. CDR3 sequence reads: CASTRDRGGEQFF. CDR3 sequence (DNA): TGTGCCAGCACTCGGGACAGGGGAGGTGAGCAGTTCTTC.

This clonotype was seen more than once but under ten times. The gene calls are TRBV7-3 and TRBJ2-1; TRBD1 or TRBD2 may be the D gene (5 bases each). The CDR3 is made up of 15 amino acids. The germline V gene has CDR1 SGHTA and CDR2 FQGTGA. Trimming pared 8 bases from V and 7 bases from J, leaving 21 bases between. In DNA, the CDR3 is TGTGCCAGCGGATTGGGGGAAATCCCCCCGAATGAGCAGTTCTTC. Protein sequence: CASGLGEIPPNEQFF.

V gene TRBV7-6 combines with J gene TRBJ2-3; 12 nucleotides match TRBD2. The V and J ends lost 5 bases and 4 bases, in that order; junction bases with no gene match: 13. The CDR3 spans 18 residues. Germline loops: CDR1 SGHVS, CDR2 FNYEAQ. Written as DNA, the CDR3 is TGTGCCAGCAGCCCAAGTCCCGGACTAGCGGGAAGGGCAGATACGCAGTATTTT. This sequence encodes CASSPSPGLAGRADTQYF. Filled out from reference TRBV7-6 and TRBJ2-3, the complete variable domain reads GAGVSQSPRYKVTKRGQDVALRCDPISGHVSLYWYRQALGQGPEFLTYFNYEAQQDKSGLPNDRFSAERPEGSISTLTIQRTEQRDSAMYRCASSPSPGLAGRADTQYFGPGTRLTVL.

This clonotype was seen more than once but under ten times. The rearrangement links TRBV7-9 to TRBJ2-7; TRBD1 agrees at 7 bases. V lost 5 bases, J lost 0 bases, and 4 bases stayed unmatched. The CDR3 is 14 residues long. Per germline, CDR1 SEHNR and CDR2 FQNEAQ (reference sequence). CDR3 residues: CASSPQGDSYEQYF. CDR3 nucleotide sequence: TGTGCCAGCAGCCCCCAGGGGGACTCCTACGAGCAGTACTTC.

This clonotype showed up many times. CDR3 amino acids: CATSRDLVGGGTDTQYF. The CDR3, as DNA: TGTGCCACCAGCAGAGATCTGGTCGGGGGAGGCACAGATACGCAGTATTTT. The chain combines TRBV15 with TRBJ2-3, with a possible D match to TRBD2 (6 bases). Germline CDR1 reads LNHNV; CDR2 reads YYDKDF (reference sequence). CDR3 length: 17 residues. V was cut by 0 bases and J by 1 base, with 14 bases left in between.

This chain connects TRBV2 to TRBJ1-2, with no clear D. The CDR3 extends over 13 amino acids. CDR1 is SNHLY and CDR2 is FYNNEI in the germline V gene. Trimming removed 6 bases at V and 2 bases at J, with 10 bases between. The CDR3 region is CASSADVNYGYTF. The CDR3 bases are TGTGCCAGCAGCGCGGACGTAAACTATGGCTACACCTTC. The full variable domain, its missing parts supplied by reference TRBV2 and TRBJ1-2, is EPEVTQTPSHQVTQMGQEVILRCVPISNHLYFYWYRQILGQKVEFLVSFYNNEISEKSEIFDDQFSVERPDGSNFTLKIRSTKLEDSAMYFCASSADVNYGYTFGSGTRLTVV.

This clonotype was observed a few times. In nucleotides, the CDR3 is TGTGCCAGTGGGGACAGGGGATTTTCCTACGAGCAGTACTTC. Translated: CASGDRGFSYEQYF. The chain has TRBV28 and TRBJ2-7; 10 nucleotides align to TRBD1. CDR1 is MDHEN and CDR2 is SYDVKM in the germline V gene. The J segment lost 1 base and the V segment lost 9 bases, leaving 6 bases of the junction unmatched. The CDR3 runs to 14 residues.

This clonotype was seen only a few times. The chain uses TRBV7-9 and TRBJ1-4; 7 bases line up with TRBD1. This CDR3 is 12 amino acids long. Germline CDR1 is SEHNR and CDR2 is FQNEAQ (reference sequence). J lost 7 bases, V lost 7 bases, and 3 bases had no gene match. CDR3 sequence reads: CASTQGGEKLFF. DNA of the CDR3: TGTGCCAGCACCCAGGGGGGTGAAAAACTGTTTTTT.

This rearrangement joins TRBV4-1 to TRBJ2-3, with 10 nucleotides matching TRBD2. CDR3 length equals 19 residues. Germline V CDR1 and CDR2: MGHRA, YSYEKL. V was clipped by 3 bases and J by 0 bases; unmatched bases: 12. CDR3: CASSHRITSGVASTDTQYF. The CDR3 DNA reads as TGCGCCAGCAGCCATCGGATTACTAGCGGGGTTGCTAGCACAGATACGCAGTATTTT.

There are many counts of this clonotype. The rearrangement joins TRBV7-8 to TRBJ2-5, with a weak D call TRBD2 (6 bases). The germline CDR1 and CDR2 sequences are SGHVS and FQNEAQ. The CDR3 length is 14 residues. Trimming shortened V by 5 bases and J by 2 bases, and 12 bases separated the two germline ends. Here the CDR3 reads CASSLSAGQETQYF. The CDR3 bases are TGTGCCAGCAGCCTTTCGGCGGGACAAGAGACCCAGTACTTC.

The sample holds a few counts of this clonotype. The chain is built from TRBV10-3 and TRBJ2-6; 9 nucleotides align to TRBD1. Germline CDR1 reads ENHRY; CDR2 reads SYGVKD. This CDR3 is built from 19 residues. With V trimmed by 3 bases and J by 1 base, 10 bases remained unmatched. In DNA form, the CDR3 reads TGTGCCATCAGTGAACTTCCGGGGACAGGGAGGTCTGGGGCCAACGTCCTGACTTTC. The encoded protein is CAISELPGTGRSGANVLTF.

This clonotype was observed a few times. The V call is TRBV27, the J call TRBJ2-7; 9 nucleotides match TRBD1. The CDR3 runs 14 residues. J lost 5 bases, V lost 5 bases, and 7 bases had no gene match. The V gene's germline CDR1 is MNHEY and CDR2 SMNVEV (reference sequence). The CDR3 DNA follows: TGTGCCAGCAGTCCCCGGGACAGGGAGGACGAGCAGTACTTC. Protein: CASSPRDREDEQYF.

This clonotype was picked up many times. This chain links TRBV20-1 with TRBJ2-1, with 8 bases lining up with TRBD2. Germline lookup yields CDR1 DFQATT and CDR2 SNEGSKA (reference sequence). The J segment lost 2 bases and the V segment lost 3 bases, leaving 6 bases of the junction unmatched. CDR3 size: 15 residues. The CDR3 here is CSASPRTSPYNEQFF. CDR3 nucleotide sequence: TGCAGTGCTAGTCCCCGGACTAGCCCCTACAATGAGCAGTTCTTC.

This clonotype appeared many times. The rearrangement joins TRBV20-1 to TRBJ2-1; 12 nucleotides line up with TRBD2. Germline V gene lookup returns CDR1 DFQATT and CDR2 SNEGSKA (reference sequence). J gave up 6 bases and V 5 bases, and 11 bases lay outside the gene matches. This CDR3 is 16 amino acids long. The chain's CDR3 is CSAFTPTSGGSNEQFF. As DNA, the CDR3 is TGCAGTGCTTTTACGCCGACTAGCGGGGGCAGCAATGAGCAGTTCTTC.

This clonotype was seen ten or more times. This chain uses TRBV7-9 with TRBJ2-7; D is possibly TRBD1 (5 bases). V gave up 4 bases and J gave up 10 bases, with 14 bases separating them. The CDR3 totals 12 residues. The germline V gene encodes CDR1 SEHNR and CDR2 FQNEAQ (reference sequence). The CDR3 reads CASSSTQGSQYF. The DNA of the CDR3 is TGTGCCAGCAGCTCCACCCAGGGTTCACAGTACTTC.